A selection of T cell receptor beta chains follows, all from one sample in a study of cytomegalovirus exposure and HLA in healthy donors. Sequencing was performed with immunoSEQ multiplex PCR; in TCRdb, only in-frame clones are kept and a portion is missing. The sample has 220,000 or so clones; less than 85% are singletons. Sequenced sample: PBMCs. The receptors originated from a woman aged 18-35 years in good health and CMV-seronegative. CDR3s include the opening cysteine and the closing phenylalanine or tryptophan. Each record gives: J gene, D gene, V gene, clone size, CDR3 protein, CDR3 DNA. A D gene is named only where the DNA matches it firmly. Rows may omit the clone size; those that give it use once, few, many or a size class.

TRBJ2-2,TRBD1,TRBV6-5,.,CASNPQGVGTGELFF,TGTGCCAGCAACCCACAGGGGGTCGGAACCGGGGAGCTGTTTTTT
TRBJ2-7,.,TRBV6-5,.,CASSYGRPAGEQYF,TGTGCCAGCAGTTACGGGCGGCCGGCCGGCGAGCAGTACTTC
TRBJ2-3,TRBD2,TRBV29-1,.,CSVEMGGDTQYF,TGCAGCGTAGAAATGGGAGGGGATACGCAGTATTTT
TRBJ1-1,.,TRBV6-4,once,CASSHRQVMNTEAFF,TGTGCCAGCAGCCATCGACAGGTTATGAACACTGAAGCTTTCTTT
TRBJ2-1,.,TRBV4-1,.,CASSHSYEQFF,TGCGCCAGCAGTCATAGCTATGAGCAGTTCTTC
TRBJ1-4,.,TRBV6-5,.,CASSAGGDDEKLFF,TGTGCCAGCAGTGCCGGGGGGGACGATGAAAAACTGTTTTTT
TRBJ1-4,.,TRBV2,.,CASSEMDALFF,TGTGCCAGCAGTGAGATGGATGCCCTGTTTTTT
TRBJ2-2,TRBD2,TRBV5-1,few,CASSLARGGPGELFF,TGCGCCAGCAGCTTGGCCCGGGGGGGGCCCGGGGAGCTGTTTTTT
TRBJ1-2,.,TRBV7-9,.,CASSRPGGQGSYTF,TGTGCCAGCAGCCGCCCCGGGGGGCAGGGGTCCTACACCTTC
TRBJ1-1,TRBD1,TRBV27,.,CASTSLRDRVNTEAFF,TGTGCCAGCACCAGTCTACGGGACAGGGTCAACACTGAAGCTTTCTTT
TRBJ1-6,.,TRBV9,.,CASSSLEGAGSPLHF,TGTGCCAGCAGCTCCCTCGAAGGGGCAGGTTCACCCCTCCACTTT
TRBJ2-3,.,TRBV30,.,CAWSRVLATQYF,TGTGCCTGGTCAAGGGTGCTCGCTACGCAGTATTTT
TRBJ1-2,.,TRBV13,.,CASSLLKERGYTF,TGTGCCAGCAGCTTATTAAAGGAACGCGGCTACACCTTC
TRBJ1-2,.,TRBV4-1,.,CASSQIRHPPEDGYTF,TGCGCCAGCAGCCAAATAAGACACCCTCCGGAGGATGGCTACACCTTC
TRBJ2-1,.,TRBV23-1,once,CASSQRTRSYNEQFF,TGCGCCAGCAGTCAGCGGACACGCTCCTACAATGAGCAGTTCTTC
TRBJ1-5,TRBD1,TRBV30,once,CAWSAQGVRNQPQHF,TGTGCCTGGAGTGCCCAGGGGGTCCGCAATCAGCCCCAGCATTTT
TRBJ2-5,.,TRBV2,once,CASSVVLKETQYF,TGTGCCAGCAGCGTCGTCTTGAAAGAGACCCAGTACTTC
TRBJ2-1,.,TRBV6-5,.,CASSPPRLGKDEQFF,TGTGCCAGCAGTCCCCCCAGGTTGGGGAAAGATGAGCAGTTCTTC
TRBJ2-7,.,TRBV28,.,CASSAPPPTTEQYF,TGTGCCAGCTCCGCACCCCCGCCTACTACCGAGCAGTACTTC
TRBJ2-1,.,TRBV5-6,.,CASSLAGPSTGSREQFF,TGTGCCAGCAGCTTGGCCGGTCCAAGCACGGGCTCTCGGGAGCAGTTCTTC
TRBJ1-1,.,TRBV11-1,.,CASSGWEGDQAFF,TGTGCCAGCAGCGGTTGGGAGGGGGATCAAGCTTTCTTT
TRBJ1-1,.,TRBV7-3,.,CASSLSPGAGTEAFF,TGTGCCAGCAGCTTAAGTCCGGGGGCCGGGACTGAAGCTTTCTTT
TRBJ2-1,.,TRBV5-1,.,CASARQSSSYNEQFF,TGCGCCAGCGCTCGACAGAGCAGCTCCTACAATGAGCAGTTCTTC
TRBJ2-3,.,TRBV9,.,CASSSGPRTDTQYF,TGTGCCAGCAGCTCGGGGCCTCGCACAGATACGCAGTATTTT
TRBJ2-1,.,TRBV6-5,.,CASSYSRGPYNEQFF,TGTGCCAGCAGTTACTCGCGCGGCCCATACAATGAGCAGTTCTTC
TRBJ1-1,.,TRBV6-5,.,CASARQLNTEAFF,TGTGCCAGCGCCCGACAGTTGAACACTGAAGCTTTCTTT
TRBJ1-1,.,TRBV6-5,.,CASSRPRVIATEAFF,TGTGCCAGCAGTCGTCCCAGGGTGATCGCCACTGAAGCTTTCTTT
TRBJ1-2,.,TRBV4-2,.,CASSQDRQGYYGYTF,TGTGCCAGCAGCCAAGATCGTCAGGGGTACTATGGCTACACCTTC
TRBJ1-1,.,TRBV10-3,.,CAISGREGTEAFF,TGTGCCATCAGTGGAAGAGAGGGCACTGAAGCTTTCTTT
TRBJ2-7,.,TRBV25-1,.,CASSAAGAAYEQYF,TGTGCCAGCAGTGCTGCAGGGGCGGCCTACGAGCAGTACTTC
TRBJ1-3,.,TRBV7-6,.,CASSLRSAPSGNTIYF,TGTGCCAGCAGCCTCCGAAGCGCACCTTCTGGAAACACCATATATTTT
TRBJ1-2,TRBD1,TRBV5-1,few,CASSLTGDGYGYTF,TGCGCCAGCAGTTTGACAGGGGACGGGTATGGCTACACCTTC
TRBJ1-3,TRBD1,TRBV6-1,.,CASSPDRGGNTIYF,TGTGCCAGCAGTCCAGACAGGGGGGGAAACACCATATATTTT
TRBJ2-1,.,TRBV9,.,CASSPPGWGAEQFF,TGTGCCAGCAGCCCCCCGGGCTGGGGGGCTGAGCAGTTCTTC
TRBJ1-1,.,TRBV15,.,CATSRDLRVTEAFF,TGTGCCACCAGCAGAGATTTGAGAGTCACTGAAGCTTTCTTT
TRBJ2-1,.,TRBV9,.,CASSPGTGEQFF,TGTGCCAGCAGCCCGGGAACCGGTGAGCAGTTCTTC
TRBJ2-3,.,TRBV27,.,CASSSGNLTPDTQYF,TGTGCCAGCAGTTCGGGCAATCTTACCCCAGATACGCAGTATTTT
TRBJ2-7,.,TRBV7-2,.,CASSPRLGGANEQYF,TGTGCCAGCAGCCCCCGTTTAGGCGGGGCCAACGAGCAGTACTTC
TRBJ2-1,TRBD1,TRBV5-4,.,CASSLSQGNNEQFF,TGTGCCAGCAGCTTGTCACAGGGGAACAATGAGCAGTTCTTC
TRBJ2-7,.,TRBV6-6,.,CASSYKDSSYEQYF,TGTGCCAGCAGTTACAAGGACAGCTCCTACGAGCAGTACTTC
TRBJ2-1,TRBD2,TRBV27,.,CASSLSGLAGPLGQFF,TGTGCCAGCAGTTTATCGGGACTAGCGGGGCCGCTTGGGCAGTTCTTC